This TCR beta chain was documented in a study of T cell responses to AZD1222 COVID-19 vaccine. About this clone: The antigen is undetermined.

The length of the CDR3 is 14 residues. Germline V gives CDR1 MGHDK, CDR2 SYGVNS. V lost 0 bases and J lost 7, with 9 bases in between. Assay: immunoSEQ multiplex PCR; the TCRdb copy retains only in-frame clones and omits some. The table records roughly 76,000 clones, roughly 90% of them present only once. General study points: Regions 160-218 and 743-854 held dominance among vaccine-associated CD4 TCRs, which spanned spike. Females made up more of the donors, who were largely white British, and clonal diversity may have come out too low. Unmutated variant regions are reportedly targeted by nearly half of spike-specific TCRs. Seropositive AZD1222 recipients at baseline numbered only 6 or 7.

The material sequenced was peripheral blood, taken on day 0 of AZD1222 vaccination. The rearrangement joins TRBV25-1 to TRBJ2-2; D remains unclear. The TCR originated in an adult in good health. Here the CDR3 reads CASSEYNQIGELFF. The CDR3 coding sequence is TGTGCCAGCAGTGAATATAACCAGATCGGGGAGCTGTTTTTT.